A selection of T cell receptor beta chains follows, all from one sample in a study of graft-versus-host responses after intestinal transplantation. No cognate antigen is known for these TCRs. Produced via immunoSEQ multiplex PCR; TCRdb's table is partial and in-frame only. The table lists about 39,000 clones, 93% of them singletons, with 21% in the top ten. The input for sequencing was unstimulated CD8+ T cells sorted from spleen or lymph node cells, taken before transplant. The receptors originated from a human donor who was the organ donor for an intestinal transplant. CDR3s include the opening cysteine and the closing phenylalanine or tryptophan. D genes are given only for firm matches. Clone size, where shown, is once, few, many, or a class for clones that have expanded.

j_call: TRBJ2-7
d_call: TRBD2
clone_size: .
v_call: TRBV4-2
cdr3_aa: CASSQFRGSSYEQYF
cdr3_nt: TGTGCCAGCAGCCAATTTCGCGGGAGCTCCTACGAGCAGTACTTC

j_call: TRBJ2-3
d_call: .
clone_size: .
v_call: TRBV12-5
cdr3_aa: CASGLVAGRRVDTQYF
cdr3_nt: TGTGCTAGTGGTTTGGTTGCGGGGCGCCGGGTAGATACGCAGTATTTT

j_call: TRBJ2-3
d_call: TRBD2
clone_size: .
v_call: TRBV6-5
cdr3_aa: CASSPWEGLDTQYF
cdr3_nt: TGTGCCAGCAGTCCCTGGGAGGGCCTGGATACGCAGTATTTT

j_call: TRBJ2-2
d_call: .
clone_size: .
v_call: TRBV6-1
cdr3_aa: CASTLGAGELFF
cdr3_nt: TGTGCCAGTACCCTCGGGGCCGGGGAGCTGTTTTTT

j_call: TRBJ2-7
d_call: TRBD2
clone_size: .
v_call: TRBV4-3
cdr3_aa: CASSPTPYSGSLEQYF
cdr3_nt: TGCGCCAGCAGCCCCACCCCGTATAGCGGGAGTTTGGAGCAGTACTTC

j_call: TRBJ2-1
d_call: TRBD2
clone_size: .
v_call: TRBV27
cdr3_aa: CASSYTSDPANEQFF
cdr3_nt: TGTGCCAGCAGTTACACTAGCGACCCGGCCAATGAGCAGTTCTTC

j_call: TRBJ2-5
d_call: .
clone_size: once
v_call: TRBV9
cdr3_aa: CASSVGLGPETQYF
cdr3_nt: TGTGCCAGCAGCGTAGGGCTGGGGCCCGAGACCCAGTACTTC

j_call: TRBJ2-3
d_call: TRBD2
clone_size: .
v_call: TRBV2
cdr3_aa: CASSVWREGPGTDTQYF
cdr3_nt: TGTGCCAGCAGTGTTTGGCGGGAGGGCCCTGGCACAGATACGCAGTATTTT

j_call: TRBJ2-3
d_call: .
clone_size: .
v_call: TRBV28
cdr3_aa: CASSSGLDTQYF
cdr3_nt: TGTGCCAGCAGTTCCGGGTTAGATACGCAGTATTTT

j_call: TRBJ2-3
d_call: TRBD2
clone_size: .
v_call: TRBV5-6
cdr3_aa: CASSLPTSGRADTQYF
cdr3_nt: TGTGCCAGCAGCCTACCGACTAGCGGGAGGGCAGATACGCAGTATTTT

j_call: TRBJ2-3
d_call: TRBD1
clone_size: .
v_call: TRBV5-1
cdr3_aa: CASSPYRGGDTQYF
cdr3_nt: TGCGCCAGCAGCCCCTACAGGGGTGGGGATACGCAGTATTTT

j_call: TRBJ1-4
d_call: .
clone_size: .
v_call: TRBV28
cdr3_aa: CASSLVSEPEKLFF
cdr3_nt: TGTGCCAGCAGTTTGGTTTCAGAGCCTGAAAAACTGTTTTTT

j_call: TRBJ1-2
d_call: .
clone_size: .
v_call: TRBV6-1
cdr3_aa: CASSQAVRGYTF
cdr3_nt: TGTGCCAGCAGTCAGGCGGTCCGGGGCTACACCTTC

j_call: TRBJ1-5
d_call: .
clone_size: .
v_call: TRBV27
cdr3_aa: CASSFGYSNQPQHF
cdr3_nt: TGTGCCAGCAGTTTCGGGTATAGCAATCAGCCCCAGCATTTT

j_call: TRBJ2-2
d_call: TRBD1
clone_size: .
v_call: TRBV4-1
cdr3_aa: CASSYPDRENTGELFF
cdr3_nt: TGCGCCAGCAGCTATCCGGACAGGGAAAACACCGGGGAGCTGTTTTTT

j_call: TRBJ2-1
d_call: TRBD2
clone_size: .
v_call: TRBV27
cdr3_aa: CASTPGLAINEQFF
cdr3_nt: TGTGCCAGCACCCCGGGACTAGCGATCAATGAGCAGTTCTTC

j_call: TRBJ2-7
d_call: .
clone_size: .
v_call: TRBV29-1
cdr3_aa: CSVRPGPDSSYEQYF
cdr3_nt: TGCAGCGTGCGCCCGGGACCTGACAGCTCCTACGAGCAGTACTTC

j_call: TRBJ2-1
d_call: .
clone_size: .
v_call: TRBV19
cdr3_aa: CASSGDNSYNEQFF
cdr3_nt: TGTGCCAGTAGTGGGGACAACTCCTACAATGAGCAGTTCTTC

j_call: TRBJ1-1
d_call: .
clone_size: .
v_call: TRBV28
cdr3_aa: CASSSQGEAFF
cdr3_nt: TGTGCCAGCAGTTCCCAGGGTGAAGCTTTCTTT

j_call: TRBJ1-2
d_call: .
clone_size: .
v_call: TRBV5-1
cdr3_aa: CASSLVPVAIKPNYGYTF
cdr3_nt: TGCGCCAGCAGCTTGGTCCCGGTCGCAATAAAGCCTAACTATGGCTACACCTTC

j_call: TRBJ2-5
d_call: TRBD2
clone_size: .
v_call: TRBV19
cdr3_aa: CASRGGGETQYF
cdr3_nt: TGTGCCAGTAGGGGCGGGGGAGAGACCCAGTACTTC

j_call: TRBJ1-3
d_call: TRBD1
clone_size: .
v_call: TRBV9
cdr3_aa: CASSGKGQLGNTIYF
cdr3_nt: TGTGCCAGCAGCGGGAAGGGACAGTTAGGAAACACCATATATTTT

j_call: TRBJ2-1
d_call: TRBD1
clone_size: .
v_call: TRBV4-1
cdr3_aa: CASSQPGQGYNEQFF
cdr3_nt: TGCGCCAGCAGCCAACCGGGACAGGGCTACAATGAGCAGTTCTTC

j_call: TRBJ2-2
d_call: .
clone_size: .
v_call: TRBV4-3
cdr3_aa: CASSQEGGPGELFF
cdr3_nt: TGCGCCAGCAGCCAAGAAGGGGGGCCCGGGGAGCTGTTTTTT

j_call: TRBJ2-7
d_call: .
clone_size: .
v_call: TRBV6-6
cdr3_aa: CASSYVQGGYEQYF
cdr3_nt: TGTGCCAGCAGTTACGTCCAGGGAGGTTACGAGCAGTACTTC

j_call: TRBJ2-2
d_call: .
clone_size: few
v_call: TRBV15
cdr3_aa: CATSSLGGVGTGELFF
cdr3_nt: TGTGCCACCAGCAGTCTTGGAGGGGTGGGCACCGGGGAGCTGTTTTTT

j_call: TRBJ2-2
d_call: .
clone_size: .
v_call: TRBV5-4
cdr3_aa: CASSSSGKLPGELFF
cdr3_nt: TGTGCCAGCAGCTCCTCCGGGAAGCTCCCCGGGGAGCTGTTTTTT

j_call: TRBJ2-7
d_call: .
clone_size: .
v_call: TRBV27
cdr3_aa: CASSPGPGSYEQYF
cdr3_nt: TGTGCCAGCAGTCCCGGACCGGGCTCCTACGAGCAGTACTTC